This section outlines one T cell receptor beta chain sequence together with its context. The antigen is not known. It was with a sample-barcoded 5' primer and a J-beta primer mix that a second PCR of roughly 7 to 12 cycles was run. Samples each returned at least 2.5 million CDR3-containing paired-end reads. From the 5' RACE reads, TCRdb called clonotypes with MiXCR, one entry per CDR3 protein. The repertoire holds some 1.4 million distinct CDR3 sequences, with roughly 40% as singletons. These data originate in a study of blood T cells in healthy people across ages. General study points: In older individuals, TCR beta diversity per million T cells was lower, falling roughly linearly with age.

Trimming took 5 bases from V and 2 from J, leaving 18 bases between them. The germline gives CDR1 LNHNV, CDR2 YYDKDF (reference sequence). The CDR3 has 16 residues. The chain uses TRBV15 and TRBJ2-5; the D is unclear. Sequencing was carried out using blood. This receptor was obtained from a woman under 30 in good health. CDR3 in DNA: TGTGCCACCAGCCCCTCAGACATGCCTTCTCAAGAGACCCAGTACTTC. Its protein is CATSPSDMPSQETQYF.